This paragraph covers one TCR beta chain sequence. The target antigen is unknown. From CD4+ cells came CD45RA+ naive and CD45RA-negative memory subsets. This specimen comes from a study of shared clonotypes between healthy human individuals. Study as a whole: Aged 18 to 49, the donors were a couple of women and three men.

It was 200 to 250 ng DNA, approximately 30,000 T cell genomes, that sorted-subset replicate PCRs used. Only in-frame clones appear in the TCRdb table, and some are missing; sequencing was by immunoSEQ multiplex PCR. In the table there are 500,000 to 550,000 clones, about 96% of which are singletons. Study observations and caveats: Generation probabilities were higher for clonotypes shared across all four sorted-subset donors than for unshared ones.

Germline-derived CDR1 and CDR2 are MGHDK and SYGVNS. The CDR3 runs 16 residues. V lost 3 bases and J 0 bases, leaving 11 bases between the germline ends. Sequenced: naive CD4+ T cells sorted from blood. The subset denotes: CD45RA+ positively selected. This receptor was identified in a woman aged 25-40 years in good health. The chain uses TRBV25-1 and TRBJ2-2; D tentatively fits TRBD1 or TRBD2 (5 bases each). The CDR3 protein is CASSDRGKSNTGELFF. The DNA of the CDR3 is TGTGCCAGCAGTGATCGGGGCAAATCGAACACCGGGGAGCTGTTTTTT.